These 32 T cell receptor beta chains share one sample of origin, sequenced in a study of blood T cell repertoires in COVID-19. Clones were read by immunoSEQ multiplex PCR, and TCRdb kept only the in-frame ones, dropping some. The sample shows a few hundred thousand clones, roughly 88% of them seen only once. Specimen: peripheral blood. These receptors originate from a woman under 40 who had recovered from COVID-19.

The chain has TRBV7-8 and TRBJ2-7, with D possibly matching TRBD1 (6 bases). Trimming cost V 1 base and J 1 base, with 11 bases left between them. Germline V gene sequence: CDR1 SGHVS, CDR2 FQNEAQ. The CDR3 runs 15 residues. CDR3 protein: CASSLVLGQSYEQYF. The CDR3 nucleotides are TGTGCCAGCAGCTTAGTTCTCGGACAGTCCTACGAGCAGTACTTC.

The chain employs TRBV2 and TRBJ1-4; possible D gene TRBD1, 5 bases. Trimming shortened V by 7 bases and J by 3 bases, and 12 bases separated the two germline ends. The length of the CDR3 is 14 residues. Germline CDR1 SNHLY, CDR2 FYNNEI. The CDR3 DNA reads as TGTGCCAGCATCCGCGGGGGGTCTAATGAAAAACTGTTTTTT. Protein product: CASIRGGSNEKLFF.

V usage is TRBV30 and J usage is TRBJ2-7; no firm D call. The germline V gene has CDR1 GTSNPN and CDR2 SVGIG (reference sequence). The CDR3 has 16 residues. Trimming removed 1 base from V and 6 bases from J, with 22 bases in between. DNA for the CDR3: TGTGCCTGGAGTGCCCCTCGACGGTTCAGGAATAGCGAGCAGTACTTC. Translating it yields CAWSAPRRFRNSEQYF.

The J gene is TRBJ2-5, the V gene TRBV7-2; the D gene is possibly TRBD2 (5 bases). The CDR3 is 16 residues long. CDR1 is SGHTA and CDR2 is FQGNSA in the germline V gene. The germline V and J ends were trimmed by 4 bases and 0 bases, with 15 bases remaining between them. CDR3 in amino acids: CASSSPGGGNQETQYF. The CDR3 bases are TGTGCCAGCAGCTCCCCAGGCGGAGGTAACCAAGAGACCCAGTACTTC.

The V and J genes are TRBV28 and TRBJ1-2, with a weak D call TRBD1 (6 bases). Trimming stripped 3 bases from V and 1 base from J, with 12 bases between. CDR1 and CDR2 from the germline V gene are MDHEN and SYDVKM. The length of the CDR3 is 15 residues. CDR3 in DNA: TGTGCCAGCAGTTTTTCTTGGGGACATAACTATGGCTACACCTTC. Translated, it gives CASSFSWGHNYGYTF.

The chain links TRBV5-4 to TRBJ2-5; 11 positions match TRBD2. The V gene's germline CDR1 is SGHNT and CDR2 YYREEE (reference sequence). J gave up 0 bases and V 4 bases, and 11 bases lay outside the gene matches. The length of the CDR3 is 18 residues. CDR3 DNA sequence: TGTGCCAGCAGCCCGACTAGCGGGGCGATCGTGTACCAAGAGACCCAGTACTTC. Its protein is CASSPTSGAIVYQETQYF.

The chain carries TRBV2 and TRBJ1-1; 7 positions agree with TRBD1. This CDR3 is 14 amino acids long. Germline trimming cut 8 bases from V and 5 bases from J; bases unmatched to any gene: 11. The germline gives CDR1 SNHLY, CDR2 FYNNEI. The CDR3 loop reads CASRENRGFTEAFF. The CDR3 region has the DNA TGTGCCAGCCGAGAGAACAGGGGTTTTACTGAAGCTTTCTTT. Full variable domain (missing parts from reference TRBV2 and TRBJ1-1): EPEVTQTPSHQVTQMGQEVILRCVPISNHLYFYWYRQILGQKVEFLVSFYNNEISEKSEIFDDQFSVERPDGSNFTLKIRSTKLEDSAMYFCASRENRGFTEAFFGQGTRLTVV.

The J gene is TRBJ1-4, the V gene TRBV27; weak D call: TRBD1 (6 bases). The CDR3 is made up of 14 amino acids. The germline gives CDR1 MNHEY, CDR2 SMNVEV (reference sequence). Trimming removed 7 bases at V and 1 base at J, with 10 bases between. For the CDR3, the DNA is TGTGCCAGCACCCCACAGGGAACTAATGAAAAACTGTTTTTT. It yields the protein CASTPQGTNEKLFF.

The CDR3 nucleotides read TGTGCCAGCAGCCACCCCTTTGGTAGGACAGCAAAAGAGACCCAGTACTTC. It codes for CASSHPFGRTAKETQYF. The chain employs TRBV3-1 (or the pseudogene TRBV3-2) and TRBJ2-5, with D possibly TRBD1 on 6 matching bases. Germline-derived CDR1 and CDR2 are LGHDT and YNNKEL (reference sequence). V lost 3 bases to trimming and J lost 3 bases, with 20 bases between them. CDR3 length: 17 amino acids.

Written as DNA, the CDR3 is TGTGCCAGCAGCGTTGGAGGTGACAATCAGCCCCAGCATTTT. It encodes CASSVGGDNQPQHF. The chain is built from TRBV7-9 and TRBJ1-5; D not resolved. This CDR3 is built from 14 residues. The V gene lost 5 bases and the J gene lost 3 bases, with 11 bases spanning the gap. The germline CDR1 and CDR2 sequences are SEHNR and FQNEAQ (reference sequence).

The rearrangement links TRBV9 to TRBJ1-3, with no clear D. The CDR3 runs to 12 residues. Per germline, CDR1 SGDLS and CDR2 YYNGEE. V lost 7 bases, J lost 5 bases, and 10 bases lay in between. The CDR3 sequence is CASSQVRNTIYF. CDR3 DNA sequence: TGTGCCAGCTCTCAGGTGCGAAACACCATATATTTT. The complete variable domain, with remaining parts taken from reference TRBV9 and TRBJ1-3, reads DSGVTQTPKHLITATGQRVTLRCSPRSGDLSVYWYQQSLDQGLQFLIQYYNGEERAKGNILERFSAQQFPDLHSELNLSSLELGDSALYFCASSQVRNTIYFGEGSWLTVV.

The chain recombines TRBV28 with TRBJ2-5; weak D call: TRBD2 (6 bases). This CDR3 is built from 13 residues. The germline gives CDR1 MDHEN, CDR2 SYDVKM. Trimming shortened V by 1 base and J by 5 bases, and 8 bases separated the two germline ends. DNA for the CDR3: TGTGCCAGCAGTTTATTTAGCGGTGAGACCCAGTACTTC. As protein: CASSLFSGETQYF.

This rearrangement joins TRBV6-5 to TRBJ1-1; no clear D gene. Trimming took off 1 base at V and 2 bases at J, with 14 bases between the two ends. Germline-derived CDR1 and CDR2 are MNHEY and SVGAGI. The CDR3 consists of 16 residues. The CDR3 reads CASSYWFAGFNTEAFF. The DNA for the CDR3 is TGTGCCAGCAGTTACTGGTTTGCGGGCTTCAACACTGAAGCTTTCTTT.

The genes are TRBV7-9 and TRBJ2-7; 11 bases align to TRBD2. V dropped 4 bases and J dropped 4; count of bases not matched to a gene: 12. The CDR3 is 17 residues long. Germline CDR1 SEHNR, CDR2 FQNEAQ (reference sequence). CDR3 region: CASSSTSGTSGSYEQYF. CDR3 in DNA: TGTGCCAGCAGCTCAACTTCCGGGACTAGCGGTTCTTACGAGCAGTACTTC.

J is TRBJ2-7 and V is TRBV29-1, with D possibly being TRBD1 (6 bases). Germline V gene sequence: CDR1 SQVTM, CDR2 ANQGSEA. CDR3 length: 11 amino acids. V dropped 8 bases and J dropped 3 bases, with 11 bases sitting between them. The chain's CDR3 is CSIATGYEQYF. Here the CDR3 DNA reads TGCAGCATCGCGACAGGCTACGAGCAGTACTTC.

The chain is built from TRBV6-5 and TRBJ1-1, with TRBD1 matching 8 bases. The CDR3 spans 13 residues. Looked up from germline, CDR1 is MNHEY and CDR2 is SVGAGI. The junction had 10 bases not matched to a gene; V was cut back by 7 bases and J by 9 bases. The DNA of the CDR3 is TGTGCCAGCACGCATTCCGGGACAGGTCAAGCTTTCTTT. Its protein is CASTHSGTGQAFF.

V gene TRBV5-1 combines with J gene TRBJ2-7, with 15 nucleotides matching TRBD2. The germline V gene has CDR1 SGHRS and CDR2 YFSETQ. Losses at the gene ends were 4 bases for V and 4 bases for J; bases not matched to a gene: 9. The CDR3 totals 17 residues. The CDR3 DNA reads TGCGCCAGCAGCCCGACGTACGGGACTAGCGGGGGGTACGAGCAGTACTTC. Its protein product is CASSPTYGTSGGYEQYF.

The V and J genes are TRBV12-3 or TRBV12-4 and TRBJ2-2; D perhaps matches TRBD1 (6 bases). Trimming left V 6 bases short and J 4 bases short, with 9 bases between. The CDR3 loop spans 13 amino acids. CDR3 region: CASRGQSTGELFF. As DNA, the CDR3 is TGTGCCAGCAGAGGACAGAGCACCGGGGAGCTGTTTTTT.

CDR3 DNA sequence: TGTGCCAGCAGTCCCGGACAGCTGAATTCACCCCTCCACTTT. This sequence encodes CASSPGQLNSPLHF. This chain joins TRBV27 and TRBJ1-6; the D gene is possibly TRBD1 (6 bases). This CDR3 region has 14 residues. V was cut by 5 bases and J by 7 bases, with 12 bases left in between. CDR1 is MNHEY and CDR2 is SMNVEV in the germline V gene (reference sequence).

V is TRBV28 and J is TRBJ1-5, with D possibly TRBD1 on 5 matching bases. From germline, CDR1 is MDHEN and CDR2 SYDVKM. The CDR3 is made up of 15 amino acids. The ends were cut back, 7 bases at V and 7 bases at J, with 20 bases in the middle. The CDR3 nucleotides are TGTGCCAGCAACTTCCTGTCAGGGAATCAACAGCCCCAGCATTTT. Encoded protein: CASNFLSGNQQPQHF. Looking up the rest from reference TRBV28 and TRBJ1-5 gives the full variable domain: DVKVTQSSRYLVKRTGEKVFLECVQDMDHENMFWYRQDPGLGLRLIYFSYDVKMKEKGDIPEGYSVSREKKERFSLILESASTNQTSMYLCASNFLSGNQQPQHFGDGTRLSIL.

The V and J genes are TRBV6-4 and TRBJ2-1; perhaps TRBD2 as D (6 bases). Germline CDR1 is MRHNA and CDR2 is SNTAGT. CDR3 length: 15 residues. The V end was cut by 1 base, the J end by 6 bases, with 13 bases between. CDR3 protein: CASSDCGTRGNEQFF. CDR3 bases: TGTGCCAGCAGTGACTGCGGGACTCGGGGCAATGAGCAGTTCTTC.

The CDR3 coding sequence is TGTGCCAGCAGTGACCCAACAGGGAACACCGGGGAGCTGTTTTTT. It encodes CASSDPTGNTGELFF. This chain connects TRBV2 to TRBJ2-2; TRBD1 might be the D (5 bases). CDR3 length: 15 residues. Trimming removed 3 bases from V and 1 base from J, with 9 bases in between. Looked up from germline, CDR1 is SNHLY and CDR2 is FYNNEI.

CDR3 DNA sequence: TGCGCCAGCAGCCCGGAGGGGCCAGATACGCAGTATTTT. Residues: CASSPEGPDTQYF. The chain combines TRBV5-1 with TRBJ2-3; possible D gene TRBD2, 6 bases. The CDR3 has 13 amino acids. Per the germline V gene, CDR1 is SGHRS and CDR2 is YFSETQ. Trimming left V 4 bases short and J 4 bases short, with 10 bases between.

V is TRBV6-5 and J is TRBJ2-2; D is undetermined. Trimming removed 5 bases from V and 1 base from J, with 8 bases in between. The CDR3 totals 14 residues. Germline V CDR1 and CDR2: MNHEY, SVGAGI. The chain's CDR3 is CASSPTRNTGELFF. Written as DNA, the CDR3 is TGTGCCAGCAGTCCCACTCGGAACACCGGGGAGCTGTTTTTT.

The V gene is TRBV19, the J gene TRBJ1-5; TRBD1 matches 7 bases. Germline V gene lookup returns CDR1 LNHDA and CDR2 SQIVND (reference sequence). Unmatched junction bases numbered 6, after V lost 5 bases and J lost 2 bases. CDR3 length equals 15 residues. The CDR3 reads CASSLGTVGNQPQHF. As DNA, the CDR3 is TGTGCCAGTAGTCTCGGGACAGTGGGCAATCAGCCCCAGCATTTT.

This clone has only one observation. V usage is TRBV13 and J usage is TRBJ2-1; TRBD2 agrees at 8 bases. The trim removed 5 bases at V and 7 bases at J, leaving 13 bases unmatched. The CDR3 is made up of 16 amino acids. CDR1 and CDR2 (germline): PRHDT, FYEKMQ (reference sequence). CDR3 protein: CASSRRGSGVRNEQFF. CDR3 DNA: TGTGCCAGCAGCCGCAGGGGTAGCGGGGTTAGGAATGAGCAGTTCTTC.

The chain recombines TRBV6-5 with TRBJ2-3; 7 positions match TRBD2. With 6 bases clipped from V and 0 bases from J, the junction kept 6 bases outside the gene matches. The CDR3 spans 15 residues. The germline V gene encodes CDR1 MNHEY and CDR2 SVGAGI. CDR3 sequence (DNA): TGTGCCAGCAGCTTACTAGCGCCTAGCACAGATACGCAGTATTTT. Its protein product is CASSLLAPSTDTQYF.

The CDR3 protein is CASSLPNLQGTVKSEQFF. CDR3 nucleotides: TGTGCCAGCAGCTTACCCAACCTTCAGGGGACAGTAAAAAGCGAGCAGTTCTTC. The chain carries TRBV7-2 and TRBJ2-1, with 7 nucleotides matching TRBD1. The V gene's germline CDR1 is SGHTA and CDR2 FQGNSA. The CDR3 has 18 amino acids. Unmatched junction bases numbered 20, after V lost 2 bases and J lost 10 bases. The variable domain in full, completed from reference TRBV7-2 and TRBJ2-1, reads GAGVSQSPSNKVTEKGKDVELRCDPISGHTALYWYRQSLGQGLEFLIYFQGNSAPDKSGLPSDRFSAERTGGSVSTLTIQRTQQEDSAVYLCASSLPNLQGTVKSEQFFGPGTRLTVL.

The chain carries TRBV6-2 or TRBV6-3 and TRBJ2-2; D not certain. Deletions cut 2 bases from V and 2 bases from J, with 9 bases between. Per the germline V gene, CDR1 is MNHEY and CDR2 is SVGEGT. The CDR3 consists of 15 residues. This chain's CDR3 is CASSYRRPNTGELFF. In DNA, the CDR3 is TGTGCCAGCAGTTACAGGAGACCTAACACCGGGGAGCTGTTTTTT.

This chain connects TRBV18 to TRBJ2-2; D unclear. This CDR3 has 13 residues. Germline CDR1 and CDR2: KGHSH and LQKENI. V lost 6 bases, J lost 3 bases, and 8 bases lay in between. The CDR3 DNA sequence: TGTGCCAGCTCGGGCGTGGACACCGGGGAGCTGTTTTTT. Translating gives CASSGVDTGELFF.

The chain carries TRBV5-4 and TRBJ2-5; 11 positions agree with TRBD2. V was pared by 4 bases and J by 2 bases, with 7 bases of the junction left unmatched. Germline lookup yields CDR1 SGHNT and CDR2 YYREEE (reference sequence). This CDR3 is built from 16 residues. In nucleotides, the CDR3 is TGTGCCAGCAGCACCGGGACTAGCGGAAATCAAGAGACCCAGTACTTC. Residues: CASSTGTSGNQETQYF.

This clone occurred once. This chain links TRBV4-2 with TRBJ2-5, with a weak D call TRBD2 (5 bases). Germline CDR1 and CDR2: LGHNA and YNFKEQ. V was clipped by 0 bases and J by 6 bases, with 8 bases between them. The CDR3 runs 13 residues. The CDR3 protein is CASSQDEGKTQYF. In DNA form, the CDR3 reads TGTGCCAGCAGCCAAGATGAGGGAAAGACCCAGTACTTC.